Sequencing of this T cell receptor beta chain was carried out in a study of cytomegalovirus exposure and HLA in healthy donors (dated by TCRdb to 2015 to 2018). Concerning the study at large: In an earlier analysis of approximately 640 of the donors, roughly 300 Gb of sequence data and 90 million to 120 million unique TCR beta sequences from 180 million or so T cells were reported. All discovery cohort repertoires had been generated on a single sequencing platform. Four to six DR-DQ haplotypes were handled as single units for association and clustering, since linkage in the cohort was strong. A later genetic analysis used genome-wide SNP genotypes for 398 of the 666 donors, treating that subset as a discovery cohort. Among the roughly 430 genotyped donors, around 81% belonged to the genetic ancestry cluster associated with self-reported Caucasian donors. An early release covering around 630 HLA-typed donors comprised about 300 gigabases of sequencing data and around 80 million unique TCR sequences. To decide whether each TCR beta V gene segment behaved as functional or pseudogenic, an earlier analysis of some 540 of the donors relied on high-throughput TCR beta sequencing. Among a few hundred genotyped donors of the cohort, an average of roughly 240,000 unique TCR beta nucleotide sequences were sequenced per donor, 15% to 20% of them non-productive. In the later analysis, no new phenotypic data were used to find candidate immune exposures; instead, reliance was placed on TCR beta sequences and their occurrence across donors. Donor age, sex, ethnicity and CMV serostatus were compiled alongside the repertoire data. Both class I and class II loci were covered by HLA typing, at four-digit resolution. High-throughput TCR immunosequencing, statistical association of individual TCRs with disease status, and machine learning were combined to predict cytomegalovirus infection status. Besides the first cohort of 500 to 700 subjects, a separate validation cohort made up of 120 different subjects was used. A later analysis re-analyzed previously published TCR beta repertoires from 600 to 850 donors and added high-resolution HLA genotyping to study TCR occurrence patterns. The T cell repertoires of 550 to 850 subjects were profiled by immunosequencing and related to cytomegalovirus serostatus. Typing coverage differed by locus: A, B, C, DRB1 and DQB1 were typed in roughly 620-630 donors, DQA1 in about 500, DPA1 in around 610, and DPB1 in 450 to 490. The aim of the study was to test whether cataloging public T cell receptors could identify signatures of past pathogen exposure.

Beyond this particular receptor, the publication reports: For the cohort, immune exposure information was limited to CMV serostatus. At a false discovery rate of 0.05, a later analysis linked 16,951 TCR beta sequences to specific HLA alleles. The 87-base-pair reads could not distinguish some IMGT-functional V segments, including TRBV6-2 and TRBV6-3, so those segments were excluded. A later analysis found that HLA-associated TCR beta chains were more clonally expanded and had lower generation probabilities than equally common non-associated chains. Because HLA typing was unavailable for some donors at each locus, only the typed subset was used in association tests. V-gene and J-gene trimming of TCR beta chains was associated with a missense DCLRE1C variant in a later genetic analysis, and the association was replicated in an independent cohort. Because counts were too low, roughly 17 rarely observed V segments, including chromosome 9 orphons, were left out of the earlier analysis of 587 of the donors. In a later analysis, most CMV-associated TCR beta chains were found to appear HLA-restricted, with HLA associations seemingly driven largely by CMV exposure. Strong co-occurrence of HLA alleles, especially DR and DQ, made assigning TCR associations to individual alleles difficult. According to the authors, the approach could potentially be generalized to other disease states and immunological phenotypes. Correlated functional status among segregating V segments might be attributable to linkage disequilibrium, but an unknown experimental factor could not be ruled out. In an earlier analysis of 587 of the donors, most TCR beta V segments appeared in productive rearrangements about 87% or about 30% of the time, broadly matching IMGT annotations. A total of some 180 TCR beta chains were listed by the study as associated with cytomegalovirus. Most TCR sequences were observed very rarely across donors, whereas some public TCRs were present in many individuals. According to a later analysis, TCR association rates differed among HLA loci, with DRB1 alleles showing the most associated TCRs and HLA-C alleles showing the fewest. This cohort had only TCR beta chains sequenced, and the lack of alpha or paired-chain data limited which features could be detected. Several of the top co-occurrence clusters appeared to be linked to parvovirus B19, influenza, CMV and Epstein-Barr virus, according to a later analysis. In a later genetic analysis, fewer N-insertions in productive TCRs were reported among donors in an Asian-associated ancestry cluster than the roughly 700-donor mean. In vitro tests confirmed that a few of the cytomegalovirus-associated TCR beta chains recognize cytomegalovirus antigens. The presence/absence analyses assumed that sequencing depth was roughly uniform across donors, and that assumption may not be true. A further reported finding was that TCR beta sequences accurately predicted the HLA-A and HLA-B alleles for most subjects in the first cohort. The classifier was reported to diagnose cytomegalovirus status with high specificity and sensitivity in both the original and validation cohorts. A cluster of highly shared sequence variants was judged likely to represent a technical artifact of the sequencing pipeline.

Worth noting for this clone: Its cognate antigen has yet to be identified. Base qualities are not recorded, but no much larger clone differs from it by a single base.

Library method: the immunoSEQ multiplex PCR assay. A mixture of 60 forward primers for TCR Vbeta segments and 13 reverse primers for TCR Jbeta segments was used in the multiplex PCR. The CDR3 region of rearranged TCR beta genes was amplified from genomic DNA by a multiplex PCR assay. The Illumina HiSeq System was used to sequence the amplified TCR beta libraries as 87-base-pair reads. The paper's data handling went like this. A later analysis tallied around 82 million unique TCR beta chains across the 700 or so repertoires, and about 12 million of those chains were shared by two or more donors. To remove PCR and sequencing errors, raw reads were error-corrected and collapsed into unique sequences using a nearest-neighbor algorithm that merged closely related sequences. CDR3 sequences were aligned to IMGT reference sequences to assign V, D and J gene segments. For a sequence to be retained, a match of at least six nucleotides to both a V gene segment and a J gene segment was required. Rearrangements were called productive when the CDR3 lacked stop codons and stayed in frame with V and J; all others were non-productive. CDR3 was defined by IMGT convention, running from the second conserved V-encoded cysteine to the conserved J-encoded phenylalanine. In an earlier analysis of around 640 of the donors, sequences lacking an unambiguous match to a single V gene segment were excluded. An earlier analysis of under 750 of the donors called V segments functional above 56.7% productive rearrangements and segregating when the between-donor standard deviation exceeded 5%. To diagnose cytomegalovirus status from the catalog of TCR beta chain sequences, a statistical classification framework was built. A later analysis assigned V and J genes by comparing TCR nucleotide sequences with IMGT/GENE-DB human TR gene sequences. Using the TCRdist pipeline, a later analysis assigned CDR3 sequences along with most-parsimonious VDJ recombination scenarios. In a later analysis, each TCR beta chain was defined by its CDR3 amino acid sequence together with its V-gene family, and reads without a unique V-gene family were excluded. A later analysis removed 500 to 600 highly shared, low-generation-probability nucleotide sequences to deal with suspected cross-contamination and a sequencing artifact. A later analysis calculated a clonal expansion index for each public chain from normalized within-repertoire ranks of inferred template counts. A later analysis computed generation probabilities with a VDJ recombination model fitted to out-of-frame rearrangements, and checked the results against IGoR. Hypergeometric tests were used in a later analysis to score TCR-TCR, TCR-HLA and TCR-CMV co-occurrence, with a repertoire-size bias correction applied to the TCR pairs. False discovery rates were estimated in a later analysis by permuting HLA or CMV assignments 20 times. A later analysis grouped co-occurring TCRs with DBSCAN, adding TCRdist sequence similarity when clustering within HLA-allele-positive subsets. Co-occurrence clustering excluded repertoires with fewer than 30,000 or more than 120,000 public chains, plus five with anomalous nucleotide sharing. The table comes from immuneACCESS by way of TCRdb, which keeps in-frame sequences with V and J called. Part of the clones is missing from these tables; in studies checked, under half for an unresolved V gene and the rest for unknown reasons. V and J calls and clone size are copied from that table; D and trimming were computed from the DNA. Across this sample there are 150,000 to 200,000 clones, with 85% seen only once. Together, the top ten hold 2% to 2.5% of the sample.

CDR1 and CDR2 are drawn from the germline V gene: MNHEY, SVGAGI. V lost 5 bases and J lost 9 bases, and the count of bases not matched to a germline gene is 7. The CDR3 contains 13 residues, cysteine and phenylalanine counted. Just CDR3 DNA is preserved here, 39 bases in frame from base 1. The cohort consisted of some 730 healthy bone marrow donors. At the time of sampling, all cohort members were nominally healthy, though unrecorded immune exposures were likely present. The donor tested CMV seronegative and was one of the 352 seronegative cohort members. A peripheral blood sample was collected from each donor, and TCR beta sequencing was performed on peripheral blood mononuclear cells. The Qiagen DNeasy Blood Extraction Kit was used to extract genomic DNA from the blood cell samples.

Recombination linked TRBV6-5 to TRBJ1-5, and TRBD1 aligns with 7 junction nucleotides. This TCR was sampled from a woman aged 50 to 65 in good health and CMV-seronegative. Sequences were obtained from PBMCs. CDR3 reads: CASSGDSLWPQHF. The nucleotide sequence reads TGTGCCAGCAGTGGGGACAGCTTGTGGCCCCAGCATTTT.